The 22 T cell receptor beta chains reported below all come from one sample, sequenced in a study of cytomegalovirus exposure and HLA in healthy donors. Primers for the PCR totalled 60 Vbeta and 13 Jbeta. Only in-frame clones appear in the TCRdb table, and some are missing; sequencing was by immunoSEQ multiplex PCR. The repertoire holds under 300,000 clones, with around two thirds as singletons. The source material was PBMCs. The receptor set was obtained from a female donor in good health and CMV-seronegative.

The CDR3 here is CASSQGRDEQYF. CDR3 DNA: TGTGCCAGCTCCCAGGGGAGGGACGAGCAGTACTTC. V usage is TRBV18 and J usage is TRBJ2-7; maybe TRBD2 (7 bases). Germline V gene sequence: CDR1 KGHSH, CDR2 LQKENI. The CDR3 spans 12 residues. V was cut by 6 bases and J by 5 bases, with 11 bases left in between. Filled out from reference TRBV18 and TRBJ2-7, the complete variable domain reads NAGVMQNPRHLVRRRGQEARLRCSPMKGHSHVYWYRQLPEEGLKFMVYLQKENIIDESGMPKERFSAEFPKEGPSILRIQQVVRGDSAAYFCASSQGRDEQYFGPGTRLTVT.

The chain employs TRBV4-2 and TRBJ2-7; D may be TRBD1 (5 bases). Trimming took off 0 bases at V and 7 bases at J, with 13 bases between the two ends. The CDR3 sequence is 14 residues long. The germline V gene encodes CDR1 LGHNA and CDR2 YNFKEQ. The CDR3 nucleotides read TGTGCCAGCAGCCAAGAACCCAAGGGGCTTGAGCAGTACTTC. Encoded protein: CASSQEPKGLEQYF.

The chain uses TRBV27 and TRBJ1-4, with 7 bases that match TRBD1. The CDR3 has 18 amino acids. V trimming: 2 bases; J trimming: 0 bases; junction bases outside the gene matches: 9. Germline V lookup: CDR1 MNHEY, CDR2 SMNVEV (reference sequence). The DNA of the CDR3 is TGTGCCAGCAGTTTACGGCAGGGGGTCTATGCAACTAATGAAAAACTGTTTTTT. It codes for CASSLRQGVYATNEKLFF.

The chain carries TRBV25-1 and TRBJ1-4, with D perhaps TRBD1 (6 bases). The germline V and J ends were trimmed by 4 bases and 7 bases, with 16 bases remaining between them. CDR1 and CDR2 from the germline V gene are MGHDK and SYGVNS. This CDR3 has 15 residues. CDR3 DNA: TGTGCCAGCAGTGCCCCTCGGGGGGCAGGTGAAAAACTGTTTTTT. Residues: CASSAPRGAGEKLFF.

In this sample, this clone turned up a few times. V usage is TRBV2 and J usage is TRBJ1-1, with no clear D. Trimming shortened V by 3 bases and J by 4 bases, and 9 bases separated the two germline ends. The CDR3 extends over 13 amino acids. Germline CDR1 SNHLY, CDR2 FYNNEI. The CDR3 sequence is CASSDPAGTEAFF. CDR3 in DNA: TGTGCCAGCAGTGATCCAGCAGGCACTGAAGCTTTCTTT.

CDR3 sequence reads: CASRYTGAGELFF. The CDR3 nucleotides read TGTGCCAGCAGATACACAGGGGCCGGGGAGCTGTTTTTT. The chain recombines TRBV6-5 with TRBJ2-2; 7 bases match TRBD1. CDR1 and CDR2 from the germline V gene are MNHEY and SVGAGI. This CDR3 contains 13 residues. With 6 bases clipped from V and 6 bases from J, the junction kept 4 bases outside the gene matches.

The V gene is TRBV30, the J gene TRBJ2-7, with D perhaps TRBD1 (6 bases). The CDR3 is 11 residues long. V was pared by 2 bases and J by 5 bases, with 7 bases between. The germline V gene has CDR1 GTSNPN and CDR2 SVGIG (reference sequence). This CDR3 is CAWSRDNEQYF. CDR3 sequence (DNA): TGTGCCTGGAGTCGGGACAACGAGCAGTACTTC.

This clone was seen more than once but under ten times. The chain joins TRBV10-3 to TRBJ1-4, with D maybe TRBD1 (6 bases). The CDR3 runs to 15 residues. Germline CDR1 reads ENHRY; CDR2 reads SYGVKD. Trimming pared 1 base from V and 4 bases from J, leaving 10 bases between. CDR3 nucleotide sequence: TGTGCCATCAGTGAGTTTGGACAGTATAATGAAAAACTGTTTTTT. It yields the protein CAISEFGQYNEKLFF.

The V call is TRBV4-1, the J call TRBJ1-6; D perhaps matches TRBD1 (5 bases). Looked up from germline, CDR1 is MGHRA and CDR2 is YSYEKL. Trimming took 0 bases from V and 6 from J, leaving 9 bases between them. The CDR3 is 15 residues long. The CDR3 DNA sequence: TGCGCCAGCAGCCAAGATGCCGGGGGTAATTCACCCCTCCACTTT. Its protein is CASSQDAGGNSPLHF.

The chain recombines TRBV5-6 with TRBJ1-3; 12 positions match TRBD1. The germline gives CDR1 SGHDT, CDR2 YYEEEE. The trim removed 4 bases at V and 7 bases at J, leaving 6 bases unmatched. This CDR3 comprises 15 residues. The CDR3 here is CASSPGQGARNTIYF. The DNA for the CDR3 is TGTGCCAGCAGCCCGGGACAGGGGGCGAGGAACACCATATATTTT.

This chain connects TRBV18 to TRBJ2-3, with 10 bases aligning to TRBD2. The CDR3 runs 16 residues. CDR1 and CDR2 (germline): KGHSH, LQKENI. J was trimmed by 11 bases and V by 2 bases; bases with no gene match: 13. CDR3: CASSPISAPGTSEQYF. The CDR3 DNA reads TGTGCCAGCTCACCAATCAGCGCGCCTGGGACTAGCGAGCAGTATTTT.

The rearrangement links TRBV4-1 to TRBJ2-4; D might be TRBD1 (8 bases). The germline gives CDR1 MGHRA, CDR2 YSYEKL. V was cut by 9 bases and J by 0 bases, with 18 bases left in between. The CDR3 totals 16 residues. DNA for the CDR3: TGCGCCAGGAGACAGGGGAGGGTGGTAGCCAAAAACATTCAGTACTTC. Encoded protein: CARRQGRVVAKNIQYF.

This clone was found a few times. The chain recombines TRBV7-2 with TRBJ2-7, with TRBD2 matching over 9 bases. The length of the CDR3 is 15 residues. Germline CDR1 and CDR2: SGHTA and FQGNSA. The junction had 7 bases not matched to a gene; V was cut back by 2 bases and J by 5 bases. CDR3: CASSLYTSGPNEQYF. In DNA form, the CDR3 reads TGTGCCAGCAGCTTATATACTAGCGGGCCAAACGAGCAGTACTTC.

The rearrangement links TRBV29-1 to TRBJ2-7; 14 bases fit TRBD2. This CDR3 region has 17 residues. Germline values: CDR1 SQVTM, CDR2 ANQGSEA. The CDR3 here is CPAPRLAGGPGAYEQYF. In DNA, the CDR3 is TGCCCCGCCCCCAGACTAGCGGGAGGGCCCGGGGCCTACGAGCAGTACTTC.

This rearrangement joins TRBV19 to TRBJ1-6; TRBD1 aligns across 7 bases. Per the germline V gene, CDR1 is LNHDA and CDR2 is SQIVND (reference sequence). This CDR3 region has 15 residues. V shed 2 bases and J 8 bases; nucleotides not matched to a gene: 6. Here the CDR3 reads CASSIPGQTYSPLHF. DNA of the CDR3: TGTGCCAGTAGTATACCGGGACAGACCTATTCACCCCTCCACTTT.

The chain uses TRBV10-3 and TRBJ1-3, with D tentatively TRBD1 (5 bases). V was trimmed by 9 bases and J by 9 bases, leaving 18 bases between them. Germline V lookup: CDR1 ENHRY, CDR2 SYGVKD. This CDR3 is built from 13 residues. The CDR3 coding sequence is TGTGCCATACTAACCGATGGGGGGAGCACCATATATTTT. Translating it yields CAILTDGGSTIYF.

Comments on this clone: Other DNA sequences in the sample encode the same CDR3. V and J are TRBV19 and TRBJ1-2; 7 bases are shared with TRBD1. CDR1 is LNHDA and CDR2 is SQIVND in the germline V gene (reference sequence). Trimming at V came to 1 base and at J to 5 bases, leaving 4 bases not matched to a gene. This CDR3 comprises 14 residues. The CDR3 nucleotides are TGTGCCAGTAGTATAGCAGCAGGGGGTTATGGCTACACCTTC. Translation: CASSIAAGGYGYTF.

The chain joins TRBV28 to TRBJ2-1; 11 positions match TRBD1. V lost 5 bases, J lost 8 bases, and 8 bases stayed unmatched. The CDR3 is made up of 15 amino acids. CDR1 is MDHEN, CDR2 SYDVKM, per germline. The CDR3 spells CASSPSGTGGYEQFF. The CDR3 DNA follows: TGTGCCAGCAGTCCTTCCGGGACAGGGGGGTATGAGCAGTTCTTC.

The V gene is TRBV6-5, the J gene TRBJ2-3; 10 bases align to TRBD2. With 5 bases clipped from V and 2 bases from J, the junction kept 4 bases outside the gene matches. This CDR3 is 15 amino acids long. Germline lookup yields CDR1 MNHEY and CDR2 SVGAGI. CDR3: CASSRTSGFTDTQYF. The DNA of the CDR3 is TGTGCCAGCAGTAGGACTAGCGGATTCACAGATACGCAGTATTTT.

The chain has TRBV6-6 and TRBJ2-5; maybe TRBD1 (6 bases). The germline V gene encodes CDR1 MNHNY and CDR2 SVGAGI (reference sequence). The CDR3 has 13 amino acids. V was trimmed by 11 bases and J by 2 bases, leaving 15 bases between them. CDR3 residues: CAARDNLQETQYF. CDR3 in DNA: TGTGCCGCGAGGGACAATCTTCAAGAGACCCAGTACTTC.

With regard to this clone: Other DNA sequences in this sample translate to the same CDR3. The chain combines TRBV7-9 with TRBJ2-7; D gene unclear. The V end lost 5 bases, the J end lost 0 bases, and 14 bases lay between the germline ends. The germline CDR1 and CDR2 sequences are SEHNR and FQNEAQ (reference sequence). The CDR3 loop spans 15 amino acids. In nucleotides, the CDR3 is TGTGCCAGCAGCCGTCTAGTGGCTGGCTCCTACGAGCAGTACTTC. This codes for CASSRLVAGSYEQYF.

The chain is built from TRBV28 and TRBJ2-7; 14 positions match TRBD2. V lost 3 bases, J lost 6 bases, and 13 bases stayed unmatched. Germline V lookup: CDR1 MDHEN, CDR2 SYDVKM. CDR3 length: 18 residues. The CDR3 is CASSFRSLGLAGVTEQYF. DNA of the CDR3: TGTGCCAGCAGTTTTCGCTCGCTGGGACTAGCGGGAGTAACCGAGCAGTACTTC.